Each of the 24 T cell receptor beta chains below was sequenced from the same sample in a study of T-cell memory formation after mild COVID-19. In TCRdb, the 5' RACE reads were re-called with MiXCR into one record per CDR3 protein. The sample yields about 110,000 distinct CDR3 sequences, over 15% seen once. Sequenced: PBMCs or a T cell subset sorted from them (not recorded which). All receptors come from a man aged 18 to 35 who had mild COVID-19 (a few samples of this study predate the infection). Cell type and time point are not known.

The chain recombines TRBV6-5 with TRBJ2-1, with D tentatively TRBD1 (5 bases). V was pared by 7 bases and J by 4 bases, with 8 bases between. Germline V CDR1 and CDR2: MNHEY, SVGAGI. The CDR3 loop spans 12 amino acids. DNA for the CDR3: TGTGCCAGCAATAACAGGTACAATGAGCAGTTCTTC. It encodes CASNNRYNEQFF.

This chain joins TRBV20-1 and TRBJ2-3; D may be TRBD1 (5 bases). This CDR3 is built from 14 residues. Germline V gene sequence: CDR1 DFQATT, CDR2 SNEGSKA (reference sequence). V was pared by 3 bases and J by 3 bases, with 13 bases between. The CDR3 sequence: CSARVGARTDTQYF. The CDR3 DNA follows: TGCAGTGCTAGGGTAGGGGCCCGGACAGATACGCAGTATTTT.

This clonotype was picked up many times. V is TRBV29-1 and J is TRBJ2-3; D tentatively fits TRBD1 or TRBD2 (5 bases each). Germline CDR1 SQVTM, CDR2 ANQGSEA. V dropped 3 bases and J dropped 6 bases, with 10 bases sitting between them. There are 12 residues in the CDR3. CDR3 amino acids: CSVELGDDTQYF. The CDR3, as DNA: TGCAGCGTTGAGTTAGGGGACGATACGCAGTATTTT.

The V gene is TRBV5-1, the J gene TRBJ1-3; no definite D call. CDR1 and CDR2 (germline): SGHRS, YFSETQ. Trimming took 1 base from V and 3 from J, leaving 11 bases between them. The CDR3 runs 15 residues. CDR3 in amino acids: CASSLSGNNGNTIYF. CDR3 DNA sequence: TGCGCCAGCAGCTTGAGCGGGAACAATGGAAACACCATATATTTT. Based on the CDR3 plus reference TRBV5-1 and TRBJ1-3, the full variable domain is KAGVTQTPRYLIKTRGQQVTLSCSPISGHRSVSWYQQTPGQGLQFLFEYFSETQRNKGNFPGRFSGRQFSNSRSEMNVSTLELGDSALYLCASSLSGNNGNTIYFGEGSWLTVV.

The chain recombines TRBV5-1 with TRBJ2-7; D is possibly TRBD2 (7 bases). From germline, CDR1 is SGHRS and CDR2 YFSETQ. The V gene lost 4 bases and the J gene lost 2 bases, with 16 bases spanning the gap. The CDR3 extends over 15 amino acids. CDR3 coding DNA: TGCGCCAGCAGCCCGGGGGGCAGGGAGGCCTACGAGCAGTACGTC. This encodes CASSPGGREAYEQYV.

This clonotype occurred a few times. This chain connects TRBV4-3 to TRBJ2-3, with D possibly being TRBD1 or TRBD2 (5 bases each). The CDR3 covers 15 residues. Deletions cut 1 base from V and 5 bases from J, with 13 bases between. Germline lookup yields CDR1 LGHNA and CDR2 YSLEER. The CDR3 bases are TGCGCCAGCAGCCAAGCTACTACGAGGGGAGATACGCAGTATTTT. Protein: CASSQATTRGDTQYF.

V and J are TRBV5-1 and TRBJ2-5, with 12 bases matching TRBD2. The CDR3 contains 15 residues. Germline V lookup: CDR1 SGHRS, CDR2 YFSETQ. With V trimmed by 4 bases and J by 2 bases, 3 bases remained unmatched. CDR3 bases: TGCGCCAGCAGCCCCGGACTAGCGGGGCAAGAGACCCAGTACTTC. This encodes CASSPGLAGQETQYF.

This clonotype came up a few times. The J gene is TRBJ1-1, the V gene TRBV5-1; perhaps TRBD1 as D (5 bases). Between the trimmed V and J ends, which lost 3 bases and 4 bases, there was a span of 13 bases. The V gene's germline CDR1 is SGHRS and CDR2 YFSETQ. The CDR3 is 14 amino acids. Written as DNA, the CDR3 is TGCGCCAGCAGCTACAAACAGAGGGGCACTGAAGCTTTCTTT. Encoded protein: CASSYKQRGTEAFF.

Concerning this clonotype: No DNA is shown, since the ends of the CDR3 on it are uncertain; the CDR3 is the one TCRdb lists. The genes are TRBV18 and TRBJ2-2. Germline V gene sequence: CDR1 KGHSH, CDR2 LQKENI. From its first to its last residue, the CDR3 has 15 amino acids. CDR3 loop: CASSPLAAAPGSCFF.

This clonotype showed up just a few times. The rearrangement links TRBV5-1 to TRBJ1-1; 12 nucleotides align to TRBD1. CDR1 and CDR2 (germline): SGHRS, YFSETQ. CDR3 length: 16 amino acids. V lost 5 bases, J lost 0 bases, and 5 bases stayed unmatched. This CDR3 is CASRAGQGAMNTEAFF. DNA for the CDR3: TGCGCCAGCAGGGCGGGACAGGGGGCGATGAACACTGAAGCTTTCTTT.

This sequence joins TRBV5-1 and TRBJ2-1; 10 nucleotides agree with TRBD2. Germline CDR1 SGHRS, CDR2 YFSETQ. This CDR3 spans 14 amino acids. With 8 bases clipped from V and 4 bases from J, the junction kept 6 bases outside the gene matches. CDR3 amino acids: CASGAGGRYNEQFF. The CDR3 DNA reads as TGCGCCAGTGGAGCGGGGGGGCGATACAATGAGCAGTTCTTC. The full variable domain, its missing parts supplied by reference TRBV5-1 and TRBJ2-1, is KAGVTQTPRYLIKTRGQQVTLSCSPISGHRSVSWYQQTPGQGLQFLFEYFSETQRNKGNFPGRFSGRQFSNSRSEMNVSTLELGDSALYLCASGAGGRYNEQFFGPGTRLTVL.

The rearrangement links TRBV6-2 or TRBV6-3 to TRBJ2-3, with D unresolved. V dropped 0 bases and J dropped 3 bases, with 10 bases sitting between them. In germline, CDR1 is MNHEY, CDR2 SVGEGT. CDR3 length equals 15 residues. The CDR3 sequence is CASSYSEESTDTQYF. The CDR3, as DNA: TGTGCCAGCAGTTACTCCGAGGAGTCGACAGATACGCAGTATTTT.

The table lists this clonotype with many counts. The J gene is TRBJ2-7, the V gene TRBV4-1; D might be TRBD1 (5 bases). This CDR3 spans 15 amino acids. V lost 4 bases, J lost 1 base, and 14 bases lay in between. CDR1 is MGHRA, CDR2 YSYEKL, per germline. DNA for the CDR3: TGCGCCAGCAGCCCGACAGAGACCAAATCCTACGAGCAGTACTTC. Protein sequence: CASSPTETKSYEQYF.

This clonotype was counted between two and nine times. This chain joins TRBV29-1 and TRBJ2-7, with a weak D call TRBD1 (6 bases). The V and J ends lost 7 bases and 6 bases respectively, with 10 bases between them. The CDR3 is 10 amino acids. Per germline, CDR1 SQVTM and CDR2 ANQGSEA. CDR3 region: CSAGDGEQYF. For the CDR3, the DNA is TGCAGCGCAGGGGACGGCGAGCAGTACTTC.

The CDR3 region is CASSLSHGQETQYF. CDR3 sequence (DNA): TGTGCCAGCAGTTTATCACACGGGCAAGAGACCCAGTACTTC. The genes are TRBV12-3 or TRBV12-4 and TRBJ2-5; D is uncertain. The CDR3 has 14 amino acids. V lost 2 bases, J lost 2 bases, and 9 bases lay in between.

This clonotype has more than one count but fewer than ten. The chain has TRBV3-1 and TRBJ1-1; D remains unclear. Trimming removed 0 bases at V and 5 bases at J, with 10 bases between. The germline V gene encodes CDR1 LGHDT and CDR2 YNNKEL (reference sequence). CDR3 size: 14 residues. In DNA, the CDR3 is TGTGCCAGCAGCCAAGATACGGTGCGGACTGAAGCTTTCTTT. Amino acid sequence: CASSQDTVRTEAFF. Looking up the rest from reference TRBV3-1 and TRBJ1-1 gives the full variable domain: DTAVSQTPKYLVTQMGNDKSIKCEQNLGHDTMYWYKQDSKKFLKIMFSYNNKELIINETVPNRFSPKSPDKAHLNLHINSLELGDSAVYFCASSQDTVRTEAFFGQGTRLTVV.

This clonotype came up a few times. This CDR3 reads CASRPLGTAKMNTGELFF. DNA for the CDR3: TGTGCCAGCAGGCCCCTAGGTACGGCGAAGATGAACACCGGGGAGCTGTTTTTT. The J gene is TRBJ2-2, the V gene TRBV5-5; D unclear. The CDR3 runs to 18 residues. Germline CDR1 reads SGHKS; CDR2 reads YYEKEE (reference sequence). With 5 bases removed from V and 1 base from J, the gap between germline ends came to 21 bases.

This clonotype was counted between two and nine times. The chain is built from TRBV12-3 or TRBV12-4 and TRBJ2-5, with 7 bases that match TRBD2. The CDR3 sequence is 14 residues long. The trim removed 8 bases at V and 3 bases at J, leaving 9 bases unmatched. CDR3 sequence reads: CASRAGLGKETQYF. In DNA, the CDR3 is TGTGCCAGCCGAGCGGGGCTAGGGAAAGAGACCCAGTACTTC.

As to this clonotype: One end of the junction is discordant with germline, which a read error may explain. CDR3 sequence (DNA): TGCAGTGCTAGACTCCGGGGGCGGACTATATTT. Residues: CSARLRGRTIF. The gene calls are TRBV20-1 and TRBJ1-1; a weak D match, TRBD1 (6 bases). Germline V gene data show CDR1 as DFQATT and CDR2 as SNEGSKA (reference sequence). This CDR3 is 11 amino acids long.

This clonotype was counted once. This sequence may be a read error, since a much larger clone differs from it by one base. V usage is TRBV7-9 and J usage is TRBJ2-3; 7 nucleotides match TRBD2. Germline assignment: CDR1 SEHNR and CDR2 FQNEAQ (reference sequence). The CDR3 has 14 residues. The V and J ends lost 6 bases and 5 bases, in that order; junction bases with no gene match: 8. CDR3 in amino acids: CASRPGLEGDTQYF. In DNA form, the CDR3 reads TGTGCCAGCAGACCCGGACTAGAGGGAGATACGCAGTATTTT.

CDR3 nucleotides: TGCGCCAGCAGCCAGGAACCCCTGGGCACAGATACGCAGTATTTT. Protein sequence: CASSQEPLGTDTQYF. The rearrangement links TRBV4-3 to TRBJ2-3; D gene ambiguous. Looked up from germline, CDR1 is LGHNA and CDR2 is YSLEER. V gave up 3 bases and J gave up 1 base, with 11 bases separating them. The CDR3 extends over 15 amino acids.

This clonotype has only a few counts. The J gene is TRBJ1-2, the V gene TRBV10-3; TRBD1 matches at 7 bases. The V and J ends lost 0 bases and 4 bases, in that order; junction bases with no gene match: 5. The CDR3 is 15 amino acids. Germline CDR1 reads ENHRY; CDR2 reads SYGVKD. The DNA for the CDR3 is TGTGCCATCAGTGAGTCCAGGGGGGTTGCCTATGGCTACACCTTC. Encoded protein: CAISESRGVAYGYTF.

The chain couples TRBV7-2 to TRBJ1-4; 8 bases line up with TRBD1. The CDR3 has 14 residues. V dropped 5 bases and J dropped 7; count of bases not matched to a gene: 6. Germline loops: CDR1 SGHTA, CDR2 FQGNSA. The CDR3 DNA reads TGTGCCAGCAGCCTCCGACAGGGGCCTGAAAAACTGTTTTTT. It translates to CASSLRQGPEKLFF.

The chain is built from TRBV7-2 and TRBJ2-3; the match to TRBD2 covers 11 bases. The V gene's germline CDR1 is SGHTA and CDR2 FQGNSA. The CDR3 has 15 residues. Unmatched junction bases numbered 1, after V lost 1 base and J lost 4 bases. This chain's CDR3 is CASSLGSGGADTQYF. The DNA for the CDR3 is TGTGCCAGCAGCTTAGGTAGCGGGGGGGCAGATACGCAGTATTTT.